These 23 T cell receptor beta chains were all obtained from the same sample, sequenced in a study of blood T cell repertoires in COVID-19. Data came from immunoSEQ multiplex PCR; TCRdb stores just in-frame clones and leaves some out. The sample consists of about 270,000 clones, 81% of them appearing once. The sample was peripheral blood. Every receptor here comes from an older woman with active or convalescent COVID-19.

The rearrangement joins TRBV5-1 to TRBJ1-1; TRBD1 is a possible D gene (6 bases). The CDR3 length is 14 residues. Trimming pared 5 bases from V and 0 bases from J, leaving 11 bases between. Per germline, CDR1 SGHRS and CDR2 YFSETQ. The CDR3 loop reads CASRKDSLNTEAFF. DNA of the CDR3: TGCGCCAGCAGGAAGGACAGTTTGAACACTGAAGCTTTCTTT.

This clone was seen just once. This chain uses TRBV14 with TRBJ1-2, with 7 bases matching TRBD1. From germline, CDR1 is SGHDN and CDR2 FVKESK. The CDR3 consists of 15 residues. V dropped 3 bases and J dropped 2; count of bases not matched to a gene: 6. The CDR3 loop is CASSHLRDRNYGYTF. The CDR3 bases are TGTGCCAGCAGCCATCTCCGGGACAGAAACTATGGCTACACCTTC.

The chain employs TRBV29-1 and TRBJ2-7; no clear D. Germline-derived CDR1 and CDR2 are SQVTM and ANQGSEA. The CDR3 covers 12 residues. The V and J ends lost 4 bases and 0 bases respectively, with 7 bases between them. CDR3 sequence reads: CSVGQASYEQYF. In DNA, the CDR3 is TGCAGCGTTGGGCAGGCCTCCTACGAGCAGTACTTC.

Regarding this clone: This sample includes further DNA sequences coding for the same CDR3. The chain employs TRBV7-9 and TRBJ1-2, with TRBD1 as a possible D gene (5 bases). The CDR3 loop spans 15 amino acids. The V gene's germline CDR1 is SEHNR and CDR2 FQNEAQ (reference sequence). V was cut by 0 bases and J by 0 bases, with 8 bases left in between. CDR3 protein: CASSLAGGTNYGYTF. In DNA, the CDR3 is TGTGCCAGCAGCTTAGCCGGGGGAACTAACTATGGCTACACCTTC.

This clone occurred a few times. The chain joins TRBV7-2 to TRBJ2-7; TRBD2 might be the D (7 bases). CDR3 length equals 14 residues. The germline V gene has CDR1 SGHTA and CDR2 FQGNSA. V dropped 6 bases and J dropped 2 bases, with 14 bases sitting between them. The CDR3 region has the DNA TGTGCCAGCAGTCTCGGGGGGCCCCCCTACGAGCAGTACTTC. This translates into CASSLGGPPYEQYF.

This clone came up a few times. The chain employs TRBV5-1 and TRBJ1-1, with D possibly being TRBD1 (5 bases). Trimming took 6 bases from V and 1 from J, leaving 13 bases between them. The CDR3 length is 14 residues. The germline V gene has CDR1 SGHRS and CDR2 YFSETQ. CDR3 coding DNA: TGCGCCAGCACCTGGGACTTCACGAACACTGAAGCTTTCTTT. The encoded protein is CASTWDFTNTEAFF.

The chain combines TRBV7-8 with TRBJ2-7, with a possible D match to TRBD1 (5 bases). The germline CDR1 and CDR2 sequences are SGHVS and FQNEAQ. V lost 5 bases and J 0 bases, leaving 14 bases between the germline ends. The CDR3 spans 15 residues. The CDR3 protein is CASSPDRESSYEQYF. The DNA of the CDR3 is TGTGCCAGCAGCCCCGACAGAGAGAGCTCCTACGAGCAGTACTTC.

The gene calls are TRBV5-4 and TRBJ2-5; 7 bases are shared with TRBD1. The CDR3 spans 14 residues. Germline CDR1 SGHNT, CDR2 YYREEE (reference sequence). V was clipped by 4 bases and J by 1 base; unmatched bases: 4. The CDR3 here is CASSVGTAQETQYF. CDR3 nucleotides: TGTGCCAGCAGCGTGGGGACAGCCCAAGAGACCCAGTACTTC.

The rearrangement joins TRBV12-5 to TRBJ2-7, with D unclear. CDR1 is LGHNT and CDR2 is FRNRAP in the germline V gene. Trimming removed 1 base at V and 9 bases at J, with 7 bases between. The CDR3 extends over 11 amino acids. The CDR3 spells CASGLDIGQYF. Here the CDR3 DNA reads TGTGCTAGTGGTTTGGATATCGGGCAGTACTTC.

The DNA of the CDR3 is TGTGCCAGCCGAAGGGGTGGAACTGAAGCTTTCTTT. Protein: CASRRGGTEAFF. The V call is TRBV7-9, the J call TRBJ1-1; a possible D gene is TRBD1 (5 bases). The CDR3 extends over 12 amino acids. V was trimmed by 8 bases and J by 5 bases, leaving 12 bases between them. Germline loops: CDR1 SEHNR, CDR2 FQNEAQ (reference sequence).

This clone was picked up one time. The chain links TRBV7-2 to TRBJ2-2; the D is unclear. Deletions cut 1 base from V and 2 bases from J, with 8 bases between. In germline, CDR1 is SGHTA, CDR2 FQGNSA. The CDR3 length is 15 residues. The CDR3 nucleotides are TGTGCCAGCAGCTTAGGAGGCTATAACACCGGGGAGCTGTTTTTT. The encoded protein is CASSLGGYNTGELFF.

J is TRBJ1-2 and V is TRBV5-1, with 9 bases matching TRBD1. The CDR3 covers 14 residues. Germline CDR1 and CDR2: SGHRS and YFSETQ. V was pared by 0 bases and J by 8 bases, with 5 bases of the junction left unmatched. The CDR3 spells CASSLGTGVEGYTF. CDR3 DNA: TGCGCCAGCAGCTTGGGGACAGGGGTTGAAGGCTACACCTTC.

This chain connects TRBV28 to TRBJ2-1; a possible D gene is TRBD1 (6 bases). V lost 5 bases, J lost 5 bases, and 28 bases lay in between. The germline CDR1 and CDR2 sequences are MDHEN and SYDVKM. The CDR3 is 19 residues long. CDR3 in DNA: TGTGCCAGCAGTCCCCGGGGTCCTGGGACACTCCTCCGAGACAATGAGCAGTTCTTC. Translated, it gives CASSPRGPGTLLRDNEQFF.

The chain combines TRBV28 with TRBJ2-7; 7 positions match TRBD1. CDR3 length: 15 amino acids. Per the germline V gene, CDR1 is MDHEN and CDR2 is SYDVKM. V lost 2 bases and J lost 4; bases outside the gene matches: 8. The CDR3 region has the DNA TGTGCCAGCAGTTTACCACCCGGGACAGTTTACGAGCAGTACTTC. It is translated as CASSLPPGTVYEQYF.

This chain uses TRBV5-3 with TRBJ1-3; no reliable D call. TRBV5-3 is classed as an ORF, of uncertain function. V was cut by 10 bases and J by 4 bases, with 6 bases left in between. The CDR3 contains 10 residues. In nucleotides, the CDR3 is TGTGCCGGAGAGGGAAACACCATATATTTT. Residues: CAGEGNTIYF.

The chain recombines TRBV9 with TRBJ2-5, with 14 bases fitting TRBD2. Trimming took 4 bases from V and 4 from J; bases not matched to a gene: 6. Per germline, CDR1 SGDLS and CDR2 YYNGEE. This CDR3 spans 16 amino acids. CDR3 nucleotide sequence: TGTGCCAGCAGCTTGACTAGCGGGGGGGGTTTAGAGACCCAGTACTTC. Residues: CASSLTSGGGLETQYF.

The count of this clone is one. This rearrangement joins TRBV11-2 to TRBJ2-2, with a possible D match to TRBD1 (6 bases). Trimming cost V 6 bases and J 4 bases, with 12 bases left between them. This CDR3 has 14 amino acids. CDR1 SGHAT and CDR2 FQNNGV come from the germline V gene. DNA of the CDR3: TGTGCCAGCAGGCAGGGGTGGGCCACCGGGGAGCTGTTTTTT. Its translation: CASRQGWATGELFF. The full variable domain, completed using reference TRBV11-2 and TRBJ2-2, is EAGVAQSPRYKIIEKRQSVAFWCNPISGHATLYWYQQILGQGPKLLIQFQNNGVVDDSQLPKDRFSAERLKGVDSTLKIQPAKLEDSAVYLCASRQGWATGELFFGEGSRLTVL.

Comments on this clone: Germline is not matched at one junction end, which may reflect a read error. The chain combines TRBV5-1 with TRBJ1-2, with 8 nucleotides matching TRBD1. Germline V lookup: CDR1 SGHRS, CDR2 YFSETQ. The CDR3 spans 12 residues. The CDR3 is CASRLDREGYTF. The CDR3 coding sequence is TGCGCCAGCAGATTGGACAGGGAGGGCTACACCTTC.

The gene calls are TRBV30 and TRBJ2-7; 8 nucleotides match TRBD1. The CDR3 contains 12 residues. Unmatched junction bases numbered 4, after V lost 4 bases and J lost 5 bases. Germline V lookup: CDR1 GTSNPN, CDR2 SVGIG (reference sequence). Here the CDR3 reads CAWNGQGHEQYF. The CDR3 nucleotides are TGTGCCTGGAACGGACAGGGACACGAGCAGTACTTC.

The chain has TRBV18 and TRBJ1-5; D call uncertain. Germline assignment: CDR1 KGHSH and CDR2 LQKENI. This CDR3 spans 14 amino acids. Trimming stripped 6 bases from V and 2 bases from J, with 11 bases between. In DNA, the CDR3 is TGTGCCAGCTCCGGCGGGAGGGGCAATCAGCCCCAGCATTTT. Its translation is CASSGGRGNQPQHF.

The J gene is TRBJ2-3, the V gene TRBV5-1; 10 bases are a match to TRBD1. The CDR3 runs to 16 residues. CDR1 is SGHRS and CDR2 is YFSETQ in the germline V gene. Trimming at V came to 4 bases and at J to 4 bases, leaving 9 bases not matched to a gene. In DNA form, the CDR3 reads TGCGCCAGCAGCCACCGACAGGGGGCTGGACCAGATACGCAGTATTTT. It encodes CASSHRQGAGPDTQYF.

The chain combines TRBV6-5 with TRBJ1-5; a possible D gene is TRBD1 (5 bases). The CDR3 consists of 15 residues. Germline V lookup: CDR1 MNHEY, CDR2 SVGAGI. The V end was cut by 2 bases, the J end by 1 base, with 9 bases between. The CDR3 DNA sequence: TGTGCCAGCAGTTACCAGGGTCTCAGCAATCAGCCCCAGCATTTT. Translated, it gives CASSYQGLSNQPQHF.

The rearrangement joins TRBV5-1 to TRBJ2-7, with D tentatively TRBD1 (6 bases). CDR1 is SGHRS, CDR2 YFSETQ, per germline. The CDR3 has 13 residues. V dropped 2 bases and J dropped 3 bases, with 9 bases sitting between them. The CDR3 DNA sequence: TGCGCCAGCAGCTTTGGACAGATCTACGAGCAGTACTTC. Translation gives CASSFGQIYEQYF.